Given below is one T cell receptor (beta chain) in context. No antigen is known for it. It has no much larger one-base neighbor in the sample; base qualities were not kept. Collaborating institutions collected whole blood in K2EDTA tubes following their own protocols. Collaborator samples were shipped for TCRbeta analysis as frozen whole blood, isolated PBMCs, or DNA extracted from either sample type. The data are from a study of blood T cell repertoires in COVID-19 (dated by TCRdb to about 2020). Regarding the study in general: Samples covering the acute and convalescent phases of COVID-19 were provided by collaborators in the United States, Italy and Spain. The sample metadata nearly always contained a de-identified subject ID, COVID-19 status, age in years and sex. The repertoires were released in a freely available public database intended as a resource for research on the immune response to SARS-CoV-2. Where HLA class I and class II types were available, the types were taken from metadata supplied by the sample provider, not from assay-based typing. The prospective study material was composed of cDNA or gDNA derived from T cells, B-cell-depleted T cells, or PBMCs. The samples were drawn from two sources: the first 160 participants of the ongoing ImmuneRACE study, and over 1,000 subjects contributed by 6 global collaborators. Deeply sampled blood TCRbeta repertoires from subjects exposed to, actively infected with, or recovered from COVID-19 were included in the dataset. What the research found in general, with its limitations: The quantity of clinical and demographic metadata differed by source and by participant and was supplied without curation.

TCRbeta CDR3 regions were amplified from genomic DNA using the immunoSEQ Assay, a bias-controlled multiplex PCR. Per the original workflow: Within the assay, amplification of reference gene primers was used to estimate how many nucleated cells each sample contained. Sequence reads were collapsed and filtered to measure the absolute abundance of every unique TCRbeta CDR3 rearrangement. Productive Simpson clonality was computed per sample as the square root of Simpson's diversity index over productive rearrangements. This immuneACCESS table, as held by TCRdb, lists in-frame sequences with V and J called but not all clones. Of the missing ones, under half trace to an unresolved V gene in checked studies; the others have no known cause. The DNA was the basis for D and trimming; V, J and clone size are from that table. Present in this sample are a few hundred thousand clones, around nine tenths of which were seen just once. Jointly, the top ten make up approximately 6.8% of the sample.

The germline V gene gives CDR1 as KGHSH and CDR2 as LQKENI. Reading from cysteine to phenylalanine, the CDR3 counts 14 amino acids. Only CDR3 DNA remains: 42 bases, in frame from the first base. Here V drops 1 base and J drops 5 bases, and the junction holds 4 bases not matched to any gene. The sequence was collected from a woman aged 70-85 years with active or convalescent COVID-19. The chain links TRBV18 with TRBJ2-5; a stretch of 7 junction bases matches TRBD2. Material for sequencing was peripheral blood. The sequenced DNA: TGTGCCAGCTCACCACAGGCAGCGGGGGAGACCCAGTACTTC. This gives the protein CASSPQAAGETQYF.